This TCR beta chain came from a study of kidney transplant recipient with SARS-CoV-2 infection. The CDR3 is 13 amino acids. V gave up 7 bases and J gave up 1 base, with 10 bases separating them. One entry per CDR3 protein, called by TCRdb with MiXCR from the reads. In the table there are 200,000 to 300,000 distinct CDR3 sequences, more than 25% of which are singletons. This clonotype was counted ten times or more. This material consisted of a blood sample, taken at baseline and on day 111 from a kidney transplant recipient. This receptor was obtained from a male patient between 25 and 39 years old who had COVID-19 and was a kidney transplant recipient. The graft donor may account for some of the T cells. V is TRBV12-3 or TRBV12-4 and J is TRBJ1-1; TRBD1 might be the D (6 bases). CDR3 residues: CASTLDRNTEAFF. CDR3 DNA sequence: TGTGCCAGCACCCTGGACAGGAACACTGAAGCTTTCTTT.